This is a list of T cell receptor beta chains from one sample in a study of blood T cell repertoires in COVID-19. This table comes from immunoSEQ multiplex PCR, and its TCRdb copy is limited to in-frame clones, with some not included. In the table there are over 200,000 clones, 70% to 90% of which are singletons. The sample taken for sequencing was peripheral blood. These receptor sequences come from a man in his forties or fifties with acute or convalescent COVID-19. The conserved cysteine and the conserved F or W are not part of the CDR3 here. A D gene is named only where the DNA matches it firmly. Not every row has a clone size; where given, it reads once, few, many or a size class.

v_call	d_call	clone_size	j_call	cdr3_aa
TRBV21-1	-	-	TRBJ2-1	ASSSGQPAYNEQF
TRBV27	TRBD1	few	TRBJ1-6	ASSFRDRGIGNSPLH
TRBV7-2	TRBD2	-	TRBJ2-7	ASSLGPSGASYEQY
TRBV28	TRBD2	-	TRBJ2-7	ASSSLTMREGYEQY
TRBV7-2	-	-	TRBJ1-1	ASSLVGPGAEAF
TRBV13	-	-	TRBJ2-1	ASSFEELSSYNEQF
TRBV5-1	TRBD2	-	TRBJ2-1	ASRPGLAGGRDYNEQF
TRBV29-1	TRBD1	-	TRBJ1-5	SVRQQGFDQPQH
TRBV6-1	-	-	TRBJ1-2	ASSEVTGRGYGYT
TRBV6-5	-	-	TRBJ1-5	ASSYSQDRPQH
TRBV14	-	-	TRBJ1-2	ASSPTFRGEGGYT
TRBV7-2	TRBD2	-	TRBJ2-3	ASSRLADSTDTQY
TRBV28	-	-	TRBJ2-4	ASSLAAVRSVNIQY
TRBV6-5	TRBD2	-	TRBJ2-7	ASSYSLAGGTNEQY
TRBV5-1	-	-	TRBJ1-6	ASSLVAGYRNSPLH
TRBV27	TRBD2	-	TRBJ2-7	ASSLAGTSATYEQY
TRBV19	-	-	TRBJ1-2	ASSIPGAIYGYT
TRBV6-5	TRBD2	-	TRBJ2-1	ASTISGSDEQF
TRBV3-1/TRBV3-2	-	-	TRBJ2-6	ASSQVRRSAGANVLT
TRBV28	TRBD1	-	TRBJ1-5	ASSPRTGDGNQPQH
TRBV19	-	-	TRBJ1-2	ASSIGRQGSYGYT
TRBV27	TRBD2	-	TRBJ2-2	ASSFTSGGTGELF
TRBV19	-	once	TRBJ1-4	ASSITGVSNEKLF
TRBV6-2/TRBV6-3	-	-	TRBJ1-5	ASSYPNYSNQPQH
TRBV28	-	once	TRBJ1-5	ASSLPSYNQPQH
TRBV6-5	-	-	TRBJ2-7	ASRTVKQGKVKQY
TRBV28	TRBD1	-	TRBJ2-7	ASTGTGTIYEQY
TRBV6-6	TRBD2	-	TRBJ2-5	ASRGSGALQETQY